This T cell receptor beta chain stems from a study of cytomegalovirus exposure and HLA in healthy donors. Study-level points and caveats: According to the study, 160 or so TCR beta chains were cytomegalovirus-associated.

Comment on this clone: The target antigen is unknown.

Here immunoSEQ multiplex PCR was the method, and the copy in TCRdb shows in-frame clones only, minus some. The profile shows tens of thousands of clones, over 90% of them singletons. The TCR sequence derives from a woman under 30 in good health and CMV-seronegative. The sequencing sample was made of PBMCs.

The CDR3 loop reads CAIRGQLSSYGYTF. CDR3 DNA sequence: TGTGCCATCCGGGGACAGTTATCCTCCTATGGCTACACCTTC. The chain employs TRBV10-3 and TRBJ1-2, with 7 bases matching TRBD1. V lost 8 bases and J lost 4; bases outside the gene matches: 10. CDR3 length: 14 amino acids. CDR1 is ENHRY and CDR2 is SYGVKD in the germline V gene.